The 15 T cell receptor beta chains presented below share a single source sample, sequenced in a study of blood T cells in healthy people across ages. Sample-barcoded 5' priming and a J-beta primer mix drove a second PCR of roughly 7 to 11 cycles. TCRdb used MiXCR to reprocess the 5' RACE reads, holding one entry per CDR3 protein. The sample has 920,000 or so distinct CDR3 sequences, roughly 45% seen once. Sample: blood. These receptors originate from a woman in her sixties or seventies in good health.

The genes are TRBV20-1 and TRBJ2-3; 10 bases fit TRBD2. Germline CDR1 reads DFQATT; CDR2 reads SNEGSKA (reference sequence). CDR3 size: 18 residues. V shed 4 bases and J 2 bases; nucleotides not matched to a gene: 15. In DNA form, the CDR3 reads TGCAGTGCTATGACGGGCCTAGCGGGAGTCGGGCCCACAGATACGCAGTATTTT. This codes for CSAMTGLAGVGPTDTQYF.

This clonotype was counted between two and nine times. The gene calls are TRBV11-2 and TRBJ2-7, with D unclear. Per the germline V gene, CDR1 is SGHAT and CDR2 is FQNNGV. V was cut by 5 bases and J by 2 bases, with 22 bases left in between. The CDR3 loop spans 17 amino acids. DNA of the CDR3: TGTGCCAGCAGCCGGCCAAAATATGAATCATACGCCTACGAGCAGTACTTC. Translated, it gives CASSRPKYESYAYEQYF.

A note on this clonotype: This CDR3 fails to terminate in the conserved phenylalanine or tryptophan, so it likely reflects a read error. The chain recombines TRBV6-6 with TRBJ2-4; 9 nucleotides match TRBD1. There are 15 residues in the CDR3. V trimming: 11 bases; J trimming: 3 bases; junction bases outside the gene matches: 11. The germline V gene encodes CDR1 MNHNY and CDR2 SVGAGI (reference sequence). CDR3 coding DNA: TGTGCCGCAGACACAGGGGGCCTCAGCAAAAACATTCAGTACGTC. Protein: CAADTGGLSKNIQYV.

The chain uses TRBV6-5 and TRBJ2-5, with 7 bases matching TRBD1. In germline, CDR1 is MNHEY, CDR2 SVGAGI. The CDR3 spans 14 residues. Unmatched junction bases numbered 6, after V lost 5 bases and J lost 3 bases. The CDR3 sequence: CASSPTGAEETQYF. CDR3 nucleotide sequence: TGTGCCAGCAGTCCTACAGGGGCCGAAGAGACCCAGTACTTC.

The chain employs TRBV20-1 and TRBJ1-5; D remains unclear. Trimming cost V 0 bases and J 4 bases, with 10 bases left between them. This CDR3 region has 14 residues. Germline V gene lookup returns CDR1 DFQATT and CDR2 SNEGSKA (reference sequence). The CDR3 region has the DNA TGCAGTGCTAGAGATTTCGGGAGGAATCAGCCCCAGCATTTT. This translates into CSARDFGRNQPQHF.

V gene TRBV6-5 combines with J gene TRBJ2-5, with D perhaps TRBD1 (5 bases). The CDR3 spans 16 residues. With 4 bases removed from V and 5 bases from J, the gap between germline ends came to 20 bases. Germline V gives CDR1 MNHEY, CDR2 SVGAGI. The CDR3 loop is CASSSPRGGAEETQYF. CDR3 in DNA: TGTGCCAGCAGTTCGCCGAGAGGTGGGGCTGAGGAGACCCAGTACTTC.

There are a few counts of this clonotype. The chain employs TRBV9 and TRBJ2-7; D tentatively reads TRBD1 or TRBD2 (5 bases each). Germline V gene data show CDR1 as SGDLS and CDR2 as YYNGEE. V was pared by 2 bases and J by 7 bases, with 22 bases between. This CDR3 is built from 16 residues. The CDR3 sequence is CASSVGLEDLRGEQYF. The CDR3 DNA follows: TGTGCCAGCAGCGTGGGTCTAGAGGATTTGAGGGGAGAGCAGTACTTC. Drawing the rest from reference TRBV9 and TRBJ2-7, the complete variable domain is DSGVTQTPKHLITATGQRVTLRCSPRSGDLSVYWYQQSLDQGLQFLIQYYNGEERAKGNILERFSAQQFPDLHSELNLSSLELGDSALYFCASSVGLEDLRGEQYFGPGTRLTVT.

This clonotype was detected ten times or more. The chain combines TRBV7-9 with TRBJ2-1, with 11 nucleotides matching TRBD2. The length of the CDR3 is 15 residues. Germline CDR1 reads SEHNR; CDR2 reads FQNEAQ (reference sequence). V shed 5 bases, J shed 7 bases, and the junction held 7 bases outside the gene matches. This CDR3 is CASSKGLAGGNEQFF. The CDR3 coding sequence is TGTGCCAGCAGCAAGGGGCTAGCGGGAGGTAATGAGCAGTTCTTC.

The rearrangement links TRBV2 to TRBJ2-6; possibly TRBD1 or TRBD2 for D (5 bases each). CDR1 SNHLY and CDR2 FYNNEI come from the germline V gene. V lost 6 bases and J lost 0, with 9 bases in between. The CDR3 totals 15 residues. CDR3 nucleotide sequence: TGTGCCAGCAGGAAGAGGGGCTCTGGGGCCAACGTCCTGACTTTC. This sequence encodes CASRKRGSGANVLTF.

The V gene is TRBV20-1, the J gene TRBJ1-3; maybe TRBD1 (5 bases). This CDR3 is 18 amino acids long. Germline CDR1 reads DFQATT; CDR2 reads SNEGSKA (reference sequence). V was shortened by 0 bases and J by 6 bases, with 24 bases between the two germline ends. CDR3 amino acids: CSARDSRTFGGGLNTIYF. The CDR3 region has the DNA TGCAGTGCTAGAGATAGTCGGACTTTCGGGGGAGGTTTAAACACCATATATTTT.

In its sample, this clonotype was seen a few times. V is TRBV5-1 and J is TRBJ2-7; 8 positions agree with TRBD1. J gave up 2 bases and V 3 bases, and 7 bases lay outside the gene matches. The germline V gene has CDR1 SGHRS and CDR2 YFSETQ. CDR3 length: 15 residues. As DNA, the CDR3 is TGCGCCAGCAGCTCTGTCCGGGACAGGCCCTACGAGCAGTACTTC. It yields the protein CASSSVRDRPYEQYF.

This clonotype was seen a handful of times. This chain uses TRBV2 with TRBJ2-7, with a weak D call TRBD1 (5 bases). V lost 7 bases and J 5 bases, leaving 12 bases between the germline ends. Germline V CDR1 and CDR2: SNHLY, FYNNEI. CDR3 length equals 12 residues. Written as DNA, the CDR3 is TGTGCCAGCATGCAGGGTATACACGAGCAGTACTTC. Amino acid sequence: CASMQGIHEQYF.

This clonotype was seen only a few times. V gene TRBV9 combines with J gene TRBJ1-2; 10 nucleotides line up with TRBD1. The junction had 1 base not matched to a gene; V was cut back by 0 bases and J by 5 bases. Looked up from germline, CDR1 is SGDLS and CDR2 is YYNGEE. This CDR3 has 14 amino acids. CDR3 sequence: CASSVAGQGYGYTF. In DNA form, the CDR3 reads TGTGCCAGCAGCGTAGCGGGACAGGGGTATGGCTACACCTTC.

This chain joins TRBV20-1 and TRBJ1-6; D not certain. CDR3 size: 14 residues. The ends were cut back, 5 bases at V and 7 bases at J, with 15 bases in the middle. Germline V lookup: CDR1 DFQATT, CDR2 SNEGSKA (reference sequence). The CDR3: CSAPQPLGNSPLHF. The CDR3 DNA is TGCAGTGCTCCCCAGCCCTTGGGGAATTCACCCCTCCACTTT.

DNA of the CDR3: TGTGCCAGCAGCCTCGGGACTAGCGGGAGGGCCCACGATGAGCAGTTCTTC. Translated, it gives CASSLGTSGRAHDEQFF. The gene calls are TRBV7-9 and TRBJ2-1; 16 nucleotides line up with TRBD2. Germline V gives CDR1 SEHNR, CDR2 FQNEAQ (reference sequence). V was clipped by 5 bases and J by 8 bases; unmatched bases: 9. The CDR3 length is 17 residues.